This T cell receptor beta chain was retrieved from a study of patients and donors after allogeneic stem cell transplantation. MiXCR, applied by TCRdb to the RT-PCR reads, yields one record per CDR3 protein. This sample carries some 230,000 distinct CDR3 sequences, 13% to 15% of them seen once, and the ten largest clones take approximately 10%. The sequence was obtained from a human donor who was either an allogeneic HSCT recipient or a stem cell or donor lymphocyte infusion donor (not recorded which). It is not recorded whose cells these are; they may come from a transplant donor. Input material: blood, either unsorted or a sorted T cell fraction (not recorded which).

The CDR3 DNA reads TGTGCCAGTAGTATGACCTCAGGGCCCCAGCATTTT. The encoded protein is CASSMTSGPQHF. The chain links TRBV19 to TRBJ1-5; no reliable D call. Trimming removed 3 bases from V and 9 bases from J, with 9 bases in between. The CDR3 loop spans 12 amino acids. CDR1 and CDR2 (germline): LNHDA, SQIVND (reference sequence).